This T cell receptor (beta chain) was recovered during a study of early T cells in non-severe SARS-CoV-2 infection. From the 5' RACE reads, TCRdb called clonotypes with MiXCR, one entry per CDR3 protein. The sample lists around 40,000 distinct CDR3 sequences; 5.9% were seen once. This clonotype was recorded many times. Trimming shortened V by 4 bases and J by 2 bases, and 8 bases separated the two germline ends. The CDR3 loop spans 13 amino acids. Germline values: CDR1 SSHAT, CDR2 FNYEAQ (reference sequence). The chain joins TRBV7-7 to TRBJ2-5; possibly TRBD1 for D (6 bases). This receptor was obtained from an adult who was a healthcare worker with PCR-confirmed SARS-CoV-2 infection or an uninfected control (not recorded which). The sample was whole blood. The CDR3 DNA sequence: TGTGCCAGCAGCTCAGACAGGCAAGAGACCCAGTACTTC. It codes for CASSSDRQETQYF.